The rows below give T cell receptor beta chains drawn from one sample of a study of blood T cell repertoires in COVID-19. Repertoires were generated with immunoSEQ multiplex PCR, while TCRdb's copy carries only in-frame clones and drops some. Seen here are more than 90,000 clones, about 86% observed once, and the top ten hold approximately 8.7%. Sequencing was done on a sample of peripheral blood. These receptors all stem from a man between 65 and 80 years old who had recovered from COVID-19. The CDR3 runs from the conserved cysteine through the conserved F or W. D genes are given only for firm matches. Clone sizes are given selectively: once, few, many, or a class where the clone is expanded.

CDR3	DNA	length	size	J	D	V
CASSYLGGRRNTEAFF	TGTGCCAGCAGTTACCTGGGGGGACGGCGGAACACTGAAGCTTTCTTT	16	few	TRBJ1-1	-	TRBV6-2/TRBV6-3
CASSFTASGGQETQYF	TGTGCCAGCAGCTTCACGGCTAGCGGGGGCCAAGAGACCCAGTACTTC	16	once	TRBJ2-5	TRBD2	TRBV11-2
CASTDRGTEAFF	TGTGCCTCTACCGACCGGGGCACTGAAGCTTTCTTT	12	-	TRBJ1-1	-	TRBV2
CASRASGRSYEQYF	TGTGCCAGCAGGGCTAGCGGGAGGAGCTACGAGCAGTACTTC	14	once	TRBJ2-7	TRBD2	TRBV28
CASSAGQGAPLAFF	TGTGCCAGCAGTGCTGGACAGGGCGCCCCCTTAGCTTTCTTT	14	-	TRBJ1-1	TRBD1	TRBV2
CASSTGTGINTEAFF	TGCGCCAGCAGCACAGGGACAGGGATAAACACTGAAGCTTTCTTT	15	few	TRBJ1-1	TRBD1	TRBV5-1
CAWNSGMRTDTQYF	TGTGCCTGGAATAGCGGGATGCGCACAGATACGCAGTATTTT	14	-	TRBJ2-3	TRBD2	TRBV30
CARKTRRQNTEAFF	TGTGCCAGAAAAACGCGGCGTCAGAACACTGAAGCTTTCTTT	14	-	TRBJ1-1	-	TRBV19
CASSLSQVEETQYF	TGCGCCAGCAGCTTGTCTCAGGTAGAAGAGACCCAGTACTTC	14	once	TRBJ2-5	-	TRBV5-1
CASSVMGQEGEQYF	TGTGCCAGCTCAGTCATGGGACAGGAGGGCGAGCAGTACTTC	14	-	TRBJ2-7	TRBD1	TRBV18
CASSPPSSTGELFF	TGTGCCAGCAGTCCACCGAGCTCCACCGGGGAGCTGTTTTTT	14	-	TRBJ2-2	-	TRBV5-4
CASSRNVGRGETQYF	TGTGCCAGCTCACGCAACGTAGGGAGGGGAGAGACCCAGTACTTC	15	-	TRBJ2-5	TRBD2	TRBV18
CASRKGQQETQYF	TGTGCCAGCAGAAAGGGACAGCAAGAGACCCAGTACTTC	13	-	TRBJ2-5	TRBD1	TRBV6-5
CASSLPHRGQPQHF	TGTGCCAGTAGCCTCCCCCACAGGGGTCAGCCCCAGCATTTT	14	-	TRBJ1-5	TRBD1	TRBV19
CASSSVTGLGPLHF	TGTGCCAGCAGCTCTGTGACAGGACTGGGGCCCCTCCACTTT	14	-	TRBJ1-6	-	TRBV7-2
CASSPSSYNSPLHF	TGTGCCAGCTCGCCGAGCTCCTATAATTCACCCCTCCACTTT	14	-	TRBJ1-6	-	TRBV18
CASSYNMGGTEAFF	TGTGCCAGCAGTTACAACATGGGGGGCACTGAAGCTTTCTTT	14	-	TRBJ1-1	-	TRBV6-5
CASSLEAAGSYGYTF	TGTGCCAGCAGCTTAGAGGCGGCAGGGTCCTATGGCTACACCTTC	15	-	TRBJ1-2	-	TRBV7-9
CASSLGRAYNSPLHF	TGTGCCAGCAGCTTGGGTCGAGCCTATAATTCACCCCTCCACTTT	15	-	TRBJ1-6	-	TRBV5-6
CASSAYRATYEQYF	TGTGCCAGCAGTGCCTACAGGGCCACCTACGAGCAGTACTTC	14	-	TRBJ2-7	-	TRBV2
CASGTGYGYTF	TGTGCCAGCGGGACAGGGTATGGCTACACCTTC	11	-	TRBJ1-2	TRBD1	TRBV28
CASSLTPGAGTEAFF	TGCGCCAGCAGCTTGACCCCAGGGGCCGGAACTGAAGCTTTCTTT	15	-	TRBJ1-1	-	TRBV5-1
CASSLGGRATDTQYF	TGTGCCAGCAGCTTGGGCGGGAGGGCCACAGATACGCAGTATTTT	15	-	TRBJ2-3	TRBD2	TRBV11-1
CASSLGTGKMVDNSPLHF	TGCGCCAGCAGCTTAGGTACAGGGAAAATGGTGGATAATTCACCCCTCCACTTT	18	-	TRBJ1-6	-	TRBV5-1
CASSTGDLTEQYF	TGTGCCAGCAGTACAGGGGACCTTACCGAGCAGTACTTC	13	-	TRBJ2-7	TRBD1	TRBV28
CASSRLSLVTEAFF	TGTGCCAGCAGTCGACTGAGTTTAGTCACTGAAGCTTTCTTT	14	-	TRBJ1-1	-	TRBV3-1/TRBV3-2
CASSTTTGTSGRLYEQYF	TGTGCCAGCAGCACAACAACCGGGACTAGCGGACGCCTTTACGAGCAGTACTTC	18	-	TRBJ2-7	TRBD2	TRBV6-2/TRBV6-3
CASSLGGPSHEQFF	TGTGCCAGCAGCTTGGGTGGCCCATCGCATGAGCAGTTCTTC	14	-	TRBJ2-1	-	TRBV5-6
CASSLPRTTYYGYTF	TGTGCCAGCAGTTTACCACGGACAACCTACTATGGCTACACCTTC	15	-	TRBJ1-2	-	TRBV28
CASSKDSLANYGYTF	TGTGCCAGCTCAAAGGACAGTTTAGCTAACTATGGCTACACCTTC	15	-	TRBJ1-2	-	TRBV18
CASSVVVTGGSYNEQFF	TGTGCCAGCAGCGTAGTGGTGACAGGGGGCTCCTACAATGAGCAGTTCTTC	17	-	TRBJ2-1	TRBD1	TRBV9
CASRSTTPQETQYF	TGTGCCAGCAGATCGACAACTCCCCAAGAGACCCAGTACTTC	14	once	TRBJ2-5	-	TRBV7-2
CASSYSSGSYEQYF	TGTGCCAGCAGTTACTCTAGCGGGAGCTACGAGCAGTACTTC	14	once	TRBJ2-7	TRBD2	TRBV6-2/TRBV6-3
CASSSPGLGATNEKLFF	TGTGCCAGCAGTTCACCGGGCCTGGGGGCCACTAATGAAAAACTGTTTTTT	17	-	TRBJ1-4	-	TRBV28
CASSSVLYSYEQYF	TGTGCCAGCAGTTCAGTACTATACTCCTACGAGCAGTACTTC	14	-	TRBJ2-7	-	TRBV6-2/TRBV6-3
CASSLWTGGNSRTF	TGTGCCAGCAGTCTCTGGACAGGGGGCAATTCGCGCACCTTC	14	-	TRBJ1-2	TRBD1	TRBV28
CASSPQNEQFF	TGTGCCAGCAGCCCTCAGAATGAGCAGTTCTTC	11	-	TRBJ2-1	-	TRBV11-2
CASSTRLAGGTDTQYF	TGTGCCAGCAGCACGAGACTAGCGGGAGGGACAGATACGCAGTATTTT	16	-	TRBJ2-3	TRBD2	TRBV7-3
CASSRAGTGLLYEQYF	TGCGCCAGCAGCAGGGCTGGGACAGGGCTCCTCTACGAGCAGTACTTC	16	-	TRBJ2-7	TRBD1	TRBV5-1
CASSLAGEMLVWAFF	TGTGCCAGCAGCTTGGCCGGGGAAATGCTTGTATGGGCTTTCTTT	15	few	TRBJ1-1	-	TRBV5-4
CASSLRETQYF	TGTGCCAGCAGTTTACGAGAGACCCAGTACTTC	11	once	TRBJ2-5	-	TRBV28
CASSLGTGDAGELFF	TGTGCCAGCAGCCTAGGGACAGGGGACGCCGGGGAGCTGTTTTTT	15	few	TRBJ2-2	TRBD1	TRBV3-1/TRBV3-2
CASSNGQWETQYF	TGTGCCAGCAGCAACGGACAGTGGGAGACCCAGTACTTC	13	-	TRBJ2-5	-	TRBV5-5
CASSLSAGSYNEQFF	TGTGCCAGCAGCTTGAGCGCTGGCTCCTACAATGAGCAGTTCTTC	15	-	TRBJ2-1	-	TRBV5-4
CASSLGRNEQFF	TGTGCCAGCAGTTTGGGGAGAAATGAGCAGTTCTTC	12	once	TRBJ2-1	-	TRBV27
CASSSQGDQPQHF	TGTGCCAGCAGCTCCCAGGGGGACCAGCCCCAGCATTTT	13	few	TRBJ1-5	TRBD1	TRBV7-9
CASSSRIEKLFF	TGTGCCAGTAGTTCTAGGATCGAAAAACTGTTTTTT	12	-	TRBJ1-4	-	TRBV19
CASSLDRSSGGTYNEQFF	TGTGCCAGCAGCTTAGACCGTTCTAGCGGGGGGACTTACAATGAGCAGTTCTTC	18	-	TRBJ2-1	TRBD2	TRBV7-2
CAWSAGAGYSTDTQYF	TGTGCCTGGAGTGCGGGAGCGGGGTATAGCACAGATACGCAGTATTTT	16	few	TRBJ2-3	TRBD2	TRBV30
CASSLGTSATADTQYF	TGCGCCAGCAGCTTGGGGACTAGCGCCACGGCAGATACGCAGTATTTT	16	-	TRBJ2-3	TRBD2	TRBV5-1
CASSWTAANYGYTF	TGCGCCAGCAGCTGGACAGCGGCTAACTATGGCTACACCTTC	14	once	TRBJ1-2	-	TRBV5-1
CASSPVTGGSYNEQFF	TGTGCCAGCAGTCCGGTAACGGGGGGCTCCTACAATGAGCAGTTCTTC	16	-	TRBJ2-1	TRBD2	TRBV2
CASSTPGHLHF	TGTGCCAGCAGTACCCCAGGGCATCTCCACTTT	11	-	TRBJ1-6	-	TRBV28